This is a list of T cell receptor beta chains from one sample in a study of early T cells in non-severe SARS-CoV-2 infection. TCRdb reprocessed the 5' RACE reads with MiXCR, giving one entry per CDR3 protein. Here the sample spans around 77,000 distinct CDR3 sequences, more than 4% being singletons. This sample comprised whole blood, obtained at baseline. These receptors came from an adult who was a healthcare worker with PCR-confirmed SARS-CoV-2 infection or an uninfected control (not recorded which). Each CDR3 is given with its conserved first and last residue. D genes are given only for firm matches. Rows may omit the clone size; those that give it use once, few, many or a size class.

clone_size d_call j_call v_call cdr3_aa cdr3_nt
NA TRBD2 TRBJ2-5 TRBV4-2 CASSQEEAGGRETQYF TGTGCCAGCAGCCAAGAGGAAGCGGGAGGGCGCGAGACCCAGTACTTC
few TRBD1 TRBJ1-1 TRBV29-1 CSPDPRTGVNTEAFF TGCAGCCCTGACCCAAGGACAGGGGTGAACACTGAAGCTTTCTTT
many TRBD2 TRBJ2-1 TRBV15 CATASGRDSYNEQFF TGTGCCACCGCTAGCGGACGAGATTCCTACAATGAGCAGTTCTTC
NA TRBD1 TRBJ1-6 TRBV7-9 CASSRGQGFYNSPLHF TGTGCCAGCAGCCGGGGACAGGGGTTCTATAATTCACCCCTCCACTTT
many NA TRBJ1-1 TRBV12-3/TRBV12-4 CASSLDGQSTEAFF TGTGCCAGCAGTTTGGACGGCCAGAGCACTGAAGCTTTCTTT
NA NA TRBJ1-5 TRBV3-1 CASSQRAGNQPQHF TGTGCCAGCAGCCAGAGGGCAGGCAATCAGCCCCAGCATTTT
many TRBD1 TRBJ2-1 TRBV7-2 CASSVQTGQDEQFF TGTGCCAGCAGCGTCCAGACAGGGCAGGATGAGCAGTTCTTC
few NA TRBJ2-7 TRBV7-6 CASSSPPGEQYF TGTGCCAGCAGCTCCCCCCCGGGAGAGCAGTACTTC
few TRBD1 TRBJ2-7 TRBV24-1 CATSDLTGGYEQYF TGTGCCACCAGTGATTTGACAGGGGGCTACGAGCAGTACTTC
few NA TRBJ1-2 TRBV20-1 CSASMAGGAEYGYTF TGCAGTGCTAGTATGGCGGGGGGCGCTGAATATGGCTACACCTTC
NA TRBD2 TRBJ2-2 TRBV29-1 CSAGLAGNTGELFF TGCAGCGCAGGACTAGCGGGAAACACCGGGGAGCTGTTTTTT
few NA TRBJ2-3 TRBV10-3 CAISDTDTQYF TGTGCCATCAGTGACACAGATACGCAGTATTTT
few NA TRBJ1-1 TRBV30 CAWAKNTEAFF TGTGCCTGGGCCAAGAACACTGAAGCTTTCTTT
many NA TRBJ2-2 TRBV11-3 CASSLASTGELFF TGTGCCAGCAGCTTAGCCTCCACCGGGGAGCTGTTTTTT
many NA TRBJ2-1 TRBV7-6 CASSPSLRGGHEQFF TGTGCCAGCAGCCCGTCCCTGAGGGGTGGGCATGAGCAGTTCTTC
many NA TRBJ1-1 TRBV9 CASSVGPMNTEAFF TGTGCCAGCAGCGTTGGGCCGATGAACACTGAAGCTTTCTTT
many NA TRBJ2-1 TRBV7-6 CASSMTGSSGGQFF TGTGCCAGCAGCATGACAGGGAGTTCGGGGGGGCAGTTCTTC
many NA TRBJ1-5 TRBV11-2 CASSLQGVHNQPQHF TGTGCCAGCAGCTTACAGGGAGTGCACAATCAGCCCCAGCATTTT
many TRBD2 TRBJ2-3 TRBV19 CASSWGLAGRSHTDTQYF TGTGCCAGTAGTTGGGGACTAGCGGGACGTTCCCACACAGATACGCAGTATTTT
many TRBD1 TRBJ2-1 TRBV5-1 CASTLAGTGEQFF TGCGCCAGTACACTAGCCGGGACAGGTGAGCAGTTCTTC
many TRBD2 TRBJ2-7 TRBV20-1 CSAPSIAGGSYEQYF TGCAGTGCCCCCTCAATAGCGGGAGGATCATACGAGCAGTACTTC
many TRBD2 TRBJ2-1 TRBV20-1 CSARGRASGRPINEQFF TGCAGTGCTAGAGGTAGGGCTAGCGGGAGGCCCATCAATGAGCAGTTCTTC
many NA TRBJ1-3 TRBV29-1 CSVEAGLRGNTIYF TGCAGCGTTGAAGCAGGGCTACGAGGAAACACCATATATTTT
NA NA TRBJ2-7 TRBV27 CASGNSEQYF TGTGCCAGCGGTAATAGCGAGCAGTACTTC
NA NA TRBJ2-1 TRBV6-5 CASSYDIAVHEQFF TGTGCCAGCAGTTACGACATAGCCGTCCATGAGCAGTTCTTC
NA NA TRBJ1-1 TRBV3-1 CASSHMMNTEAFF TGTGCCAGCAGCCATATGATGAACACTGAAGCTTTCTTT
NA NA TRBJ2-7 TRBV27 CASSLLGTSYEQYF TGTGCCAGCAGTTTATTAGGAACCTCCTACGAGCAGTACTTC
few TRBD1 TRBJ1-3 TRBV30 CAWSMTGSSGNTIYF TGTGCCTGGAGTATGACAGGGAGCTCTGGAAACACCATATATTTT
many NA TRBJ2-7 TRBV7-8 CASTSPGAAYEQYF TGTGCCAGCACATCGCCCGGGGCAGCCTACGAGCAGTACTTC
few TRBD2 TRBJ2-7 TRBV5-1 CASSLELAGEASEQYF TGCGCCAGCAGCTTGGAATTAGCGGGAGAGGCGAGCGAGCAGTACTTC
many NA TRBJ2-1 TRBV20-1 CSALADSYNEQFF TGCAGTGCCCTGGCGGACTCCTACAATGAGCAGTTCTTC
many NA TRBJ1-1 TRBV21-1 CASSKTTNTEAFF TGTGCCAGCAGCAAAACAACGAACACTGAAGCTTTCTTT
NA NA TRBJ2-1 TRBV20-1 CSAPSGRGMWQFF TGCAGTGCCCCCTCGGGACGTGGAATGTGGCAGTTCTTC
many TRBD1 TRBJ1-5 TRBV6-1 CASSSPGGVNQPQHF TGTGCCAGCAGTTCACCAGGGGGAGTCAATCAGCCCCAGCATTTT
few NA TRBJ2-3 TRBV5-4 CASSLERSPSTDTQYF TGTGCCAGCAGCTTGGAACGTTCCCCTAGCACAGATACGCAGTATTTT
NA NA TRBJ2-3 TRBV3-1 CASRARGRNTDTQYF TGTGCCAGCAGAGCGAGGGGACGGAACACAGATACGCAGTATTTT
NA TRBD2 TRBJ2-5 TRBV19 CASSITLAGEETQYF TGTGCCAGTAGTATTACCCTAGCGGGAGAAGAGACCCAGTACTTC
few TRBD2 TRBJ2-1 TRBV24-1 CATSADPLAGGENEQFF TGTGCCACCAGTGCCGACCCCCTAGCGGGAGGAGAGAATGAGCAGTTCTTC
many NA TRBJ2-3 TRBV5-6 CASSFQTPFATQYF TGTGCCAGCAGCTTCCAGACCCCGTTCGCCACGCAGTATTTT
many NA TRBJ1-3 TRBV4-2 CASSQSPGRLRGSGNTIYF TGTGCCAGCAGCCAATCGCCCGGGAGGCTAAGGGGGTCTGGAAACACCATATATTTT
many TRBD2 TRBJ2-3 TRBV7-3 CASSLSSGTTDTQYF TGTGCCAGCAGCTTATCTAGCGGGACCACAGATACGCAGTATTTT
NA NA TRBJ1-1 TRBV4-2 CASSPLGLNTEAFF TGTGCCAGCAGCCCCCTCGGGCTGAACACTGAAGCTTTCTTT
few NA TRBJ2-7 TRBV5-5 CASSLIARQDGGQYF TGTGCCAGCAGCTTGATAGCGCGACAGGATGGCGGGCAGTACTTC
many TRBD2 TRBJ2-3 TRBV18 CASSLAVSAGDTQYF TGTGCCAGCTCCCTAGCGGTCTCAGCGGGAGATACGCAGTATTTT